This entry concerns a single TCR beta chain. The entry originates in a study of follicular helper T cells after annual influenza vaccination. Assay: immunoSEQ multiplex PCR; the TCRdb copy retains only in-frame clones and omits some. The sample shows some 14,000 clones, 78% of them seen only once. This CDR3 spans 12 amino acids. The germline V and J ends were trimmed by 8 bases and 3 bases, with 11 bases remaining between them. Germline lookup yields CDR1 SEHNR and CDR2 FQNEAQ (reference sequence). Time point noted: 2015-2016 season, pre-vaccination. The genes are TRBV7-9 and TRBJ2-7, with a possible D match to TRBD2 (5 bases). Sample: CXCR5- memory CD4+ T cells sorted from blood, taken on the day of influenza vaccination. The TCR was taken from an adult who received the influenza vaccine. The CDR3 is CASGRSFYEQYF. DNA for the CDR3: TGTGCCAGCGGGAGATCCTTCTACGAGCAGTACTTC.